Presented here are 12 T cell receptor beta chains from one specimen sequenced in a study of radiation and T cells in renal cell carcinoma. Time point noted: blood 2 weeks post-SBRT. Stated treatment: 15 Gy SBRT to primary tumor, nephrectomy 4 weeks later. Sequencing was performed with immunoSEQ multiplex PCR; in TCRdb, only in-frame clones are kept and a portion is missing. The data contain fewer than 55,000 clones, 80% of them singletons. Material: blood, obtained from a patient whose treatment included radiotherapy and nephrectomy. The source of these receptors is a woman aged 70 to 79 with renal cell carcinoma.

The V and J genes are TRBV5-1 and TRBJ1-6, with 11 bases aligning to TRBD1. The CDR3 loop spans 16 amino acids. The germline CDR1 and CDR2 sequences are SGHRS and YFSETQ. Unmatched junction bases numbered 12, after V lost 4 bases and J lost 12 bases. CDR3 amino acids: CASSPRTGGLEEPLHF. CDR3 DNA: TGCGCCAGCAGCCCAAGGACAGGGGGCCTGGAGGAACCCCTCCACTTT.

This clone was observed a handful of times. The chain has TRBV5-4 and TRBJ2-2; 7 bases map to TRBD2. The CDR3 contains 15 residues. Looked up from germline, CDR1 is SGHNT and CDR2 is YYREEE (reference sequence). J was trimmed by 4 bases and V by 0 bases; bases with no gene match: 3. CDR3 nucleotides: TGTGCCAGCAGCTTGGGCGGGAGCTCCACCGGGGAGCTGTTTTTT. It encodes CASSLGGSSTGELFF.

This clone came up once. This chain joins TRBV13 and TRBJ2-2; 7 nucleotides line up with TRBD2. This CDR3 is built from 14 residues. The germline gives CDR1 PRHDT, CDR2 FYEKMQ (reference sequence). The V and J ends lost 5 bases and 3 bases, in that order; junction bases with no gene match: 3. The CDR3 DNA sequence: TGTGCCAGCAGCGGGAGGGCCGACACCGGGGAGCTGTTTTTT. It is translated as CASSGRADTGELFF.

This clone was counted at least ten times. The rearrangement uses TRBV6-1 and TRBJ2-3; D unclear. Trimming removed 2 bases at V and 4 bases at J, with 13 bases between. The CDR3 is made up of 15 amino acids. Germline values: CDR1 MNHNS, CDR2 SASEGT. CDR3: CASSEWTLGADTQYF. CDR3 in DNA: TGTGCCAGCAGTGAATGGACGCTTGGGGCAGATACGCAGTATTTT.

The CDR3 protein is CASSSDGGLGEQYF. The CDR3 DNA reads TGTGCCAGCAGCTCCGACGGCGGACTAGGCGAGCAGTACTTC. This sequence joins TRBV5-6 and TRBJ2-7; 7 nucleotides line up with TRBD2. Unmatched junction bases numbered 9, after V lost 3 bases and J lost 6 bases. In germline, CDR1 is SGHDT, CDR2 YYEEEE. CDR3 length equals 14 residues.

This clone was recorded only once. The gene calls are TRBV18 and TRBJ2-1, with 14 bases that match TRBD2. The germline V gene encodes CDR1 KGHSH and CDR2 LQKENI. This CDR3 has 14 amino acids. Trimming took 3 bases from V and 8 from J; bases not matched to a gene: 0. CDR3 bases: TGTGCCAGCTCACCGGGACTAGCGGGAGATGAGCAGTTCTTC. It translates to CASSPGLAGDEQFF.

This clone was seen repeatedly, ten times or more. The CDR3 region is CASSLGNTIYF. CDR3 sequence (DNA): TGTGCCAGCAGCCTCGGTAACACCATATATTTT. The chain links TRBV7-9 to TRBJ1-3; D gene uncertain. This CDR3 is 11 amino acids long. Looked up from germline, CDR1 is SEHNR and CDR2 is FQNEAQ (reference sequence). V was pared by 5 bases and J by 7 bases, with 6 bases between.

The J gene is TRBJ2-1, the V gene TRBV4-2; 7 nucleotides match TRBD2. The CDR3 loop spans 15 amino acids. Germline trimming cut 0 bases from V and 5 bases from J; bases unmatched to any gene: 4. CDR1 and CDR2 from the germline V gene are LGHNA and YNFKEQ. DNA for the CDR3: TGTGCCAGCAGCCAAGAAACTAGCGCCAACAATGAGCAGTTCTTC. Protein sequence: CASSQETSANNEQFF.

The V gene is TRBV30, the J gene TRBJ2-3, with D unresolved. CDR1 and CDR2 from the germline V gene are GTSNPN and SVGIG (reference sequence). The CDR3 extends over 15 amino acids. V was pared by 0 bases and J by 0 bases, with 10 bases between. CDR3 bases: TGTGCCTGGAGTGTAGTTGGCTCTAGCACAGATACGCAGTATTTT. It translates to CAWSVVGSSTDTQYF. The complete variable domain, with remaining parts taken from reference TRBV30 and TRBJ2-3, reads SQTIHQWPATLVQPVGSPLSLECTVEGTSNPNLYWYRQAAGRGLQLLFYSVGIGQISSEVPQNLSASRPQDRQFILSSKKLLLSDSGFYLCAWSVVGSSTDTQYFGPGTRLTVL.

The V call is TRBV4-3, the J call TRBJ2-1; TRBD2 aligns across 14 bases. The CDR3 sequence is 20 residues long. Germline CDR1 is LGHNA and CDR2 is YSLEER. Trimming removed 1 base from V and 2 bases from J; junction bases left unmatched: 10. CDR3 in amino acids: CASSQGLAGGPVPAYNEQFF. The CDR3 DNA reads as TGCGCCAGCAGCCAAGGACTAGCGGGAGGGCCCGTTCCGGCCTACAATGAGCAGTTCTTC.

This clone was observed a single time. V usage is TRBV29-1 and J usage is TRBJ1-3; D is possibly TRBD1 (5 bases). The germline CDR1 and CDR2 sequences are SQVTM and ANQGSEA. The CDR3 extends over 11 amino acids. The CDR3 reads CRRGGRNTIYF. The CDR3 DNA reads TGCAGGCGGGGCGGACGAAACACCATATATTTT.

V usage is TRBV5-1 and J usage is TRBJ2-3; 14 bases are a match to TRBD2. The CDR3 spans 16 residues. CDR1 is SGHRS, CDR2 YFSETQ, per germline. Losses at the gene ends were 3 bases for V and 3 bases for J; bases not matched to a gene: 3. The CDR3 loop reads CASSSWTSGGTDTQYF. The CDR3 nucleotides read TGCGCCAGCAGCTCCTGGACTAGCGGGGGGACAGATACGCAGTATTTT.